This TCR beta chain derives from a study of shared clonotypes between healthy human individuals. Whole-study results and caveats: Researchers found naive subsets generally carried larger estimated richness than memory subsets. The study drew on few donors, limiting represented genetic and exposure-history diversity.

This clone has only a few counts. Its antigen remains unknown. In the study's own analysis: ImmunoSEQ output lacked quality scores and full-length reads, limiting matched filtering. Profiled with immunoSEQ multiplex PCR; TCRdb holds only in-frame clones, not every one. That table is the source of V, J and clone size, and D and trimming were worked out from the DNA. The sample has 1,500,000 or so clones; about 96% are singletons. V lost 6 bases and J 8 bases, leaving 13 bases between the germline ends. Germline V gene lookup returns CDR1 MNHEY and CDR2 SVGAGI. This CDR3 has 13 amino acids. J is TRBJ2-2 and V is TRBV6-5; possible D gene TRBD1, 6 bases. This TCR was recovered from a man younger than 45 in good health. The sequencing input was naive CD4+ T cells sorted from blood. This sample's subset: CD45RA+ positively selected. This CDR3 reads CASSRPGAGELFF. DNA for the CDR3: TGTGCCAGCAGCCGACCAGGGGCTGGGGAGCTGTTTTTT.